This TCR beta chain was recorded in a study of OX40 agonist ivuxolimab in advanced cancers. Turning to the study itself: Every patient in dose escalation had hepatocellular carcinoma, melanoma, renal cell or head and neck cancer.

The repertoire was sequenced with immunoSEQ multiplex PCR; TCRdb's copy has only in-frame clones and lacks some. The profile covers some 45,000 clones, with approximately 86% appearing a single time and just over 20% taken by the ten largest. Germline V gives CDR1 MDHEN, CDR2 SYDVKM. CDR3 length: 12 residues. V shed 2 bases and J shed 8 bases, with 6 bases lying between them. Sequenced material: CD4+ or CD8+ T cells sorted from blood, taken in a trial of the OX40 agonist ivuxolimab. This TCR was sampled from an adult with an advanced solid tumor such as melanoma, head and neck, liver or kidney cancer. This chain connects TRBV28 to TRBJ1-4; D gene ambiguous. CDR3 in amino acids: CASSLPYEKLFF. As DNA, the CDR3 is TGTGCCAGCAGTTTACCGTACGAAAAACTGTTTTTT.